This T cell receptor (beta chain) appears in the sequencing data of a study of shared clonotypes between healthy human individuals. As for the study in general: For every donor, three CD4 naive, three CD4 memory, two CD8 naive and one CD8 memory plates were used. Findings and limits, study-wide: Compared with memory subsets, naive subsets generally had larger estimated richness. Several donors shared about 5% of their naive CD4 clonotypes.

The authors loaded approximately 220 ng DNA, around 30,000 T cell genomes, into sorted-subset replicate PCRs. Assay: immunoSEQ multiplex PCR; the TCRdb copy retains only in-frame clones and omits some. The sample includes 2 million to 2.5 million clones, about 95% seen only once; the top ten take about 1.1%. This CDR3 contains 16 residues. Germline CDR1 and CDR2: SGHDT and YYEEEE. Deletions cut 0 bases from V and 8 bases from J, with 18 bases between. Naive CD8 cells lacked CD45RO, underwent positive selection for CCR7 and left out terminally differentiated effector memory CD45RA+ cells. Note on this clone: The antigen is undetermined.

What was sequenced was naive CD8+ T cells sorted from blood. The clonotype originates from a man between 18 and 29 years old in good health. The chain joins TRBV5-6 to TRBJ2-1; D is possibly TRBD2 (5 bases). The CDR3 DNA sequence: TGTGCCAGCAGCTTGGAGGCGTTCCTAGCAGGTGATGAGCAGTTCTTC. Translating it yields CASSLEAFLAGDEQFF. Together with reference TRBV5-6 and TRBJ2-1, the CDR3 gives the full variable domain: DAGVTQSPTHLIKTRGQQVTLRCSPKSGHDTVSWYQQALGQGPQFIFQYYEEEERQRGNFPDRFSGHQFPNYSSELNVNALLLGDSALYLCASSLEAFLAGDEQFFGPGTRLTVL.